The 17 T cell receptor beta chains reported below all come from one sample, sequenced in a study of T cell responses to AZD1222 COVID-19 vaccine (dated by TCRdb to about 2021). Receptor amplification or capture employed the immunoSEQ multiplex PCR assay. TCRdb holds this immuneACCESS table with in-frame rearrangements only. Some clones are missing; in checked studies, unresolved V genes explain under half, and the rest has no known cause. This sample lists around 140,000 clones; around 89% were detected once. The leading ten clones occupy roughly 1.7% of the sample. The time point label, as the study defines it: baseline before first vaccination. The material sequenced was peripheral blood, taken on day 0 of AZD1222 vaccination. Receptor source: an adult in good health.

J is TRBJ1-3 and V is TRBV7-9, with D unclear. The CDR3 extends over 18 amino acids. Germline CDR1 and CDR2: SEHNR and FQNEAQ (reference sequence). Trimming pared 4 bases from V and 3 bases from J, leaving 22 bases between. CDR3 region: CASSSIVLSVQYGNTIYF. Written as DNA, the CDR3 is TGTGCCAGCAGCTCAATCGTTCTATCGGTACAGTATGGAAACACCATATATTTT.

The chain has TRBV7-2 and TRBJ2-7, with D possibly called TRBD1 or TRBD2 (5 bases each). Per germline, CDR1 SGHTA and CDR2 FQGNSA. Trimming shortened V by 1 base and J by 7 bases, and 11 bases separated the two germline ends. This CDR3 spans 13 amino acids. For the CDR3, the DNA is TGTGCCAGCAGCTTAGTGGGGGTCGGTGAGCAGTACTTC. Translating it yields CASSLVGVGEQYF.

The chain joins TRBV2 to TRBJ1-2, with 8 positions matching TRBD1. CDR1 is SNHLY, CDR2 FYNNEI, per germline. J gave up 4 bases and V 1 base, and 8 bases lay outside the gene matches. There are 16 residues in the CDR3. In DNA form, the CDR3 reads TGTGCCAGCAGTGAAGTTCCTGGGGACAGGTTCTATGGCTACACCTTC. Protein sequence: CASSEVPGDRFYGYTF. Full variable domain (remainder filled in from reference TRBV2 and TRBJ1-2): EPEVTQTPSHQVTQMGQEVILRCVPISNHLYFYWYRQILGQKVEFLVSFYNNEISEKSEIFDDQFSVERPDGSNFTLKIRSTKLEDSAMYFCASSEVPGDRFYGYTFGSGTRLTVV.

The rearrangement joins TRBV15 to TRBJ2-2, with D maybe TRBD1 (5 bases). Germline V gene data show CDR1 as LNHNV and CDR2 as YYDKDF (reference sequence). With 3 bases removed from V and 0 bases from J, the gap between germline ends came to 8 bases. CDR3 length: 15 amino acids. The chain's CDR3 is CATSSLQANTGELFF. DNA for the CDR3: TGTGCCACCAGCAGTCTACAGGCGAACACCGGGGAGCTGTTTTTT.

The count of this clone is one. The junction shows a germline mismatch at one end, possibly a read error. The J gene is TRBJ2-7, the V gene TRBV7-7, with D unclear. CDR3 size: 13 residues. Germline CDR1 and CDR2: SSHAT and FNYEAQ (reference sequence). The chain's CDR3 is CASSPYLQLEQYF. CDR3 bases: TGTGCTAGCAGCCCTTACCTTCAGCTCGAGCAGTACTTC.

This clone occurred a few times. The V gene is TRBV15, the J gene TRBJ2-7; possibly TRBD1 for D (6 bases). The CDR3 is 15 amino acids. The V gene's germline CDR1 is LNHNV and CDR2 YYDKDF (reference sequence). Trimming took 1 base from V and 4 from J, leaving 14 bases between them. CDR3 sequence: CATSRGPGDTYEQYF. In DNA form, the CDR3 reads TGTGCCACCAGCAGAGGCCCAGGGGATACATACGAGCAGTACTTC.

The chain combines TRBV2 with TRBJ1-2; 11 nucleotides align to TRBD1. The CDR3 contains 14 residues. Germline values: CDR1 SNHLY, CDR2 FYNNEI. V dropped 6 bases and J dropped 6; count of bases not matched to a gene: 6. The chain's CDR3 is CASSGTGGTDGYTF. The CDR3 DNA follows: TGTGCCAGCAGCGGGACAGGGGGAACGGATGGCTACACCTTC.

This clone has more than one count but fewer than ten. The CDR3 loop is CASSTGVGNQPQHF. The CDR3 DNA sequence: TGTGCCAGCAGTACAGGGGTTGGCAATCAGCCCCAGCATTTT. The chain combines TRBV27 with TRBJ1-5; 7 nucleotides line up with TRBD1. The V gene's germline CDR1 is MNHEY and CDR2 SMNVEV (reference sequence). This CDR3 region has 14 residues. Unmatched junction bases numbered 3, after V lost 5 bases and J lost 2 bases.

The chain uses TRBV12-3 or TRBV12-4 and TRBJ1-5, with D possibly being TRBD1 (5 bases). V shed 5 bases and J shed 7 bases, with 12 bases lying between them. This CDR3 contains 13 residues. For the CDR3, the DNA is TGTGCCAGCAGTCCAGGGTCTGACCAGCCCCAGCATTTT. Translation: CASSPGSDQPQHF.

The V call is TRBV14, the J call TRBJ2-7; 7 bases agree with TRBD1. This CDR3 region has 14 residues. The trim removed 0 bases at V and 7 bases at J, leaving 6 bases unmatched. Per the germline V gene, CDR1 is SGHDN and CDR2 is FVKESK. The CDR3 bases are TGTGCCAGCAGCCAAGACCACAGGGGTACGGAGCAGTACTTC. It is translated as CASSQDHRGTEQYF.

The table lists this clone with a count of one. In DNA, the CDR3 is TGCGCCAGCAGCCTGGGACTAGCGGGTTCCCCGCGGGACACAGATACGCAGTATTTT. This codes for CASSLGLAGSPRDTDTQYF. The rearrangement links TRBV5-1 to TRBJ2-3; TRBD2 aligns across 12 bases. Germline V gene sequence: CDR1 SGHRS, CDR2 YFSETQ. The CDR3 is made up of 19 amino acids. Trimming took 4 bases from V and 2 from J; bases not matched to a gene: 14.

The J gene is TRBJ2-7, the V gene TRBV14; tentatively, D is TRBD1 (6 bases). V lost 1 base to trimming and J lost 6 bases, with 13 bases between them. The germline gives CDR1 SGHDN, CDR2 FVKESK. The CDR3 spans 14 residues. The DNA for the CDR3 is TGTGCCAGCAGCCAAGTTACAGGGAGAAGCGAGCAGTACTTC. It codes for CASSQVTGRSEQYF.

CDR3 sequence (DNA): TGTGCCAGTAGTGACAGGGGCAACACTGAAGCTTTCTTT. Its protein is CASSDRGNTEAFF. The chain recombines TRBV19 with TRBJ1-1; TRBD1 matches at 8 bases. V lost 5 bases, J lost 2 bases, and 1 base stayed unmatched. Germline loops: CDR1 LNHDA, CDR2 SQIVND (reference sequence). The CDR3 extends over 13 amino acids.

The rearrangement links TRBV27 to TRBJ2-7; TRBD2 is a possible D gene (5 bases). Trimming shortened V by 8 bases and J by 6 bases, and 14 bases separated the two germline ends. This CDR3 is built from 12 residues. Germline V lookup: CDR1 MNHEY, CDR2 SMNVEV (reference sequence). The DNA of the CDR3 is TGTGCCAGCGGCAAAATGGCGGGCGAGCAGTACTTC. Translated, it gives CASGKMAGEQYF.

The gene calls are TRBV11-2 and TRBJ2-7, with 10 bases matching TRBD1. The CDR3 is made up of 15 amino acids. V lost 5 bases to trimming and J lost 0 bases; unmatched junction nucleotides: 4. Germline CDR1 is SGHAT and CDR2 is FQNNGV. This CDR3 reads CASSLGQGISYEQYF. The CDR3 bases are TGTGCCAGCAGCCTGGGACAGGGGATCTCCTACGAGCAGTACTTC.

This clone was seen a single time. This rearrangement joins TRBV5-1 to TRBJ2-1; 10 bases match TRBD1. CDR3 length: 15 residues. In germline, CDR1 is SGHRS, CDR2 YFSETQ. V was clipped by 4 bases and J by 3 bases; unmatched bases: 4. The CDR3 protein is CASSTGTGDYNEQFF. As DNA, the CDR3 is TGCGCCAGCAGCACTGGGACAGGGGACTACAATGAGCAGTTCTTC.

The rearrangement links TRBV10-3 to TRBJ2-6; no definite D call. Germline V gene lookup returns CDR1 ENHRY and CDR2 SYGVKD. This CDR3 is built from 14 residues. Trimming shortened V by 4 bases and J by 6 bases, and 10 bases separated the two germline ends. The CDR3 DNA reads TGTGCCATCAGTGGGTCGAAAGAGGCCAACGTCCTGACTTTC. Translation gives CAISGSKEANVLTF.